This T cell receptor beta chain came from a study of metastatic and nonmetastatic thyroid tumors (dated by TCRdb to about 2020). Turning to the overall study: The researchers compared repertoires between peripheral blood samples and tumor or nodule tissue samples from patients with malignant or benign thyroid disease.

Before undergoing thyroid surgery, none of the patients had been given any kind of treatment. Patient clinical samples collected from the early 2010s to the late 2010s were retrospectively analysed using T-cell receptor beta sequencing. Library construction relied on PCR. The run used an Illumina HiSeq 4000. High-throughput sequencing was used to profile the TCR beta-chain CDR3 region of every patient. Turning to the authors' computational methods: Drawing on CDR3 differences between clinicopathological groups, the researchers built a classifier meant to tell apart patients with distant-metastatic papillary thyroid cancer. To measure repertoire diversity the researchers used the Shannon index, while the Morisita-Horn index served to gauge how similar the tumor and blood repertoires were. TCRdb reprocessed the public reads (quality trimming at Q25 with fastp, clone calling with MiXCR) and kept in-frame beta chains. Clone size and V and J calls follow TCRdb, not the original study. This sample is represented by over 10,000 clones; about a quarter of them were singletons. Of the sample, 3% to 4.5% is held by the ten largest clones.

This clone is described as medium-sized (0.01 to 0.1%). Its antigen is currently not known. No base quality values were provided; no much bigger clone lies one nucleotide off. The study at large found these results: In both blood and tumor samples, malignant tumors were reported to have significantly higher TCR beta diversity than benign nodules.

V loses 4 bases, J loses 1 base, and the germline ends lie 7 bases apart. Spanning cysteine to phenylalanine, the CDR3 consists of 13 amino acids. Of all the DNA, just the CDR3 is kept, 39 bases in frame from base 1. For CDR1 and CDR2, the germline V gene lists MNHNS and SASEGT. This clonotype was sampled from a female donor with papillary thyroid cancer or a benign thyroid nodule (not recorded which). Some clones in this sample may be carry-over from other donors' samples. The rearrangement combines TRBV6-1 with TRBJ1-1; the D gene lacks a confident call. The material sequenced was blood. The nucleotides are TGTGCCAGCAGTGCAGGCAGGAACACTGAAGCTTTCTTT. The encoded protein is CASSAGRNTEAFF.